These T cell receptor beta chains were read from a single sample in a study of blood T cells in healthy people across ages. In TCRdb, the 5' RACE reads were re-called with MiXCR into one record per CDR3 protein. The sample gives fewer than 2,000,000 distinct CDR3 sequences, about 39% of which show up once; roughly 24% is in the top ten. Sequencing input: blood. These receptors came from a human donor in good health. CDR3s include the opening cysteine and the closing phenylalanine or tryptophan. D genes are given only for firm matches. Clone size is shown for a subset of rows, as once, few, many or a class of expanded clone.

cdr3_length: 15
clone_size: once
v_call: TRBV4-2
j_call: TRBJ2-5
d_call: .
cdr3_aa: CANSQDQLEGETQYF
cdr3_nt: TGTGCCAACAGCCAAGATCAGCTGGAAGGGGAGACCCAGTACTTC

cdr3_length: 14
clone_size: .
v_call: TRBV12-3/TRBV12-4
j_call: TRBJ2-1
d_call: .
cdr3_aa: CASSRGDSDNEQFF
cdr3_nt: TGTGCCAGCAGTCGCGGGGACAGTGACAATGAGCAGTTCTTC

cdr3_length: 15
clone_size: .
v_call: TRBV14
j_call: TRBJ2-5
d_call: .
cdr3_aa: CASSQEGMGHKPQYF
cdr3_nt: TGTGCCAGCAGCCAAGAAGGAATGGGTCACAAGCCCCAGTACTTC

cdr3_length: 15
clone_size: .
v_call: TRBV20-1
j_call: TRBJ1-1
d_call: TRBD1
cdr3_aa: CSAPRQGAMNTEAFF
cdr3_nt: TGCAGTGCTCCACGACAGGGGGCAATGAACACTGAAGCTTTCTTT

cdr3_length: 12
clone_size: .
v_call: TRBV5-1
j_call: TRBJ2-5
d_call: .
cdr3_aa: CASSFASNEQYF
cdr3_nt: TGCGCCAGCAGCTTCGCTTCTAATGAGCAGTACTTC

cdr3_length: 14
clone_size: few
v_call: TRBV12-3/TRBV12-4
j_call: TRBJ1-2
d_call: .
cdr3_aa: CASSLRGEEGGYTF
cdr3_nt: TGTGCCAGCAGTTTACGGGGCGAGGAGGGCGGCTACACCTTC

cdr3_length: 12
clone_size: .
v_call: TRBV29-1
j_call: TRBJ2-3
d_call: .
cdr3_aa: CSPGPFGDTQYF
cdr3_nt: TGCAGCCCCGGACCGTTCGGAGATACGCAGTATTTT

cdr3_length: 17
clone_size: .
v_call: TRBV5-1
j_call: TRBJ2-2
d_call: TRBD1
cdr3_aa: CASSLSYTGGNTGELFF
cdr3_nt: TGCGCCAGCAGCTTGTCCTACACAGGGGGCAACACCGGGGAGCTGTTTTTT

cdr3_length: 11
clone_size: .
v_call: TRBV29-1
j_call: TRBJ1-1
d_call: .
cdr3_aa: CSVGQCTEAFF
cdr3_nt: TGCAGCGTTGGGCAGTGTACTGAAGCTTTCTTT

cdr3_length: 16
clone_size: few
v_call: TRBV6-5
j_call: TRBJ2-1
d_call: TRBD2
cdr3_aa: CASSSGGPGGFNEQFF
cdr3_nt: TGTGCCAGCAGTAGCGGGGGGCCGGGAGGTTTCAATGAGCAGTTCTTC

cdr3_length: 15
clone_size: .
v_call: TRBV20-1
j_call: TRBJ2-5
d_call: TRBD2
cdr3_aa: CSARGWGGSGETQYF
cdr3_nt: TGCAGTGCTAGAGGCTGGGGGGGTTCGGGAGAGACCCAGTACTTC

cdr3_length: 19
clone_size: .
v_call: TRBV5-1
j_call: TRBJ2-1
d_call: TRBD2
cdr3_aa: CASSLERQRGPNLFNEQFF
cdr3_nt: TGCGCCAGCAGCTTGGAGAGGCAGCGGGGGCCCAACCTATTCAATGAGCAGTTCTTC

cdr3_length: 13
clone_size: few
v_call: TRBV5-1
j_call: TRBJ2-5
d_call: TRBD1
cdr3_aa: CASGRGHLETQYF
cdr3_nt: TGCGCCAGTGGCAGGGGGCATCTAGAGACCCAGTACTTC

cdr3_length: 14
clone_size: .
v_call: TRBV20-1
j_call: TRBJ2-3
d_call: .
cdr3_aa: CSAFWTGRTDTQYF
cdr3_nt: TGCAGTGCTTTTTGGACGGGGAGGACAGATACGCAGTATTTT

cdr3_length: 16
clone_size: .
v_call: TRBV7-9
j_call: TRBJ2-7
d_call: .
cdr3_aa: CASINGQPRYPYEQYF
cdr3_nt: TGTGCCAGCATTAATGGACAGCCTAGGTATCCCTACGAGCAGTACTTC

cdr3_length: 11
clone_size: .
v_call: TRBV30
j_call: TRBJ1-1
d_call: .
cdr3_aa: CAWSQRSEAFF
cdr3_nt: TGTGCCTGGAGTCAAAGGTCGGAAGCTTTCTTT

cdr3_length: 13
clone_size: many
v_call: TRBV2
j_call: TRBJ2-7
d_call: .
cdr3_aa: CASSSQAAGEQYF
cdr3_nt: TGTGCCAGCAGTTCACAGGCTGCGGGCGAGCAGTACTTC

cdr3_length: 16
clone_size: .
v_call: TRBV4-1
j_call: TRBJ2-1
d_call: TRBD2
cdr3_aa: CASSPLGTSGANEQFF
cdr3_nt: TGCGCCAGCAGCCCCCTGGGGACTAGCGGGGCCAATGAGCAGTTCTTC

cdr3_length: 12
clone_size: .
v_call: TRBV12-3/TRBV12-4
j_call: TRBJ1-2
d_call: .
cdr3_aa: CASMASNYGYTF
cdr3_nt: TGTGCCAGCATGGCTTCAAACTATGGCTACACCTTC

cdr3_length: 14
clone_size: many
v_call: TRBV5-1
j_call: TRBJ2-7
d_call: .
cdr3_aa: CASSLEGGSYEQYF
cdr3_nt: TGTGCCAGCAGCTTGGAGGGGGGCTCCTACGAGCAGTACTTC

cdr3_length: 15
clone_size: few
v_call: TRBV4-3
j_call: TRBJ1-2
d_call: .
cdr3_aa: CASSQVLPSGDGYTF
cdr3_nt: TGCGCCAGCAGCCAAGTTTTGCCCTCCGGTGATGGCTACACCTTC

cdr3_length: 14
clone_size: few
v_call: TRBV5-1
j_call: TRBJ2-3
d_call: .
cdr3_aa: CAGFGTLSTDTQYF
cdr3_nt: TGCGCCGGCTTCGGGACATTGAGCACAGATACGCAGTATTTT

cdr3_length: 14
clone_size: few
v_call: TRBV7-9
j_call: TRBJ1-6
d_call: TRBD1
cdr3_aa: CASSRDSIYSPLHF
cdr3_nt: TGTGCCAGCAGCCGGGACAGTATTTATTCACCCCTCCACTTT

cdr3_length: 13
clone_size: many
v_call: TRBV11-2
j_call: TRBJ2-7
d_call: TRBD1
cdr3_aa: CASSFHRGYEQYF
cdr3_nt: TGTGCCAGCAGCTTCCACAGGGGCTACGAGCAGTACTTC

cdr3_length: 15
clone_size: once
v_call: TRBV2
j_call: TRBJ1-5
d_call: TRBD1
cdr3_aa: CASSDRQGVNQPQHF
cdr3_nt: TGTGCCAGCAGTGACCGGCAGGGGGTAAATCAGCCCCAGCATTTT

cdr3_length: 17
clone_size: few
v_call: TRBV4-3
j_call: TRBJ1-6
d_call: .
cdr3_aa: CASSQGPESSYNSPLHF
cdr3_nt: TGCGCCAGCAGCCAAGGGCCGGAGAGCTCCTATAATTCACCCCTCCACTTT

cdr3_length: 17
clone_size: .
v_call: TRBV10-3
j_call: TRBJ2-5
d_call: .
cdr3_aa: CAIGESIGSPDQETQYF
cdr3_nt: TGTGCCATCGGTGAGTCAATAGGTTCGCCGGACCAAGAGACCCAGTACTTC

cdr3_length: 12
clone_size: few
v_call: TRBV20-1
j_call: TRBJ2-7
d_call: .
cdr3_aa: CSARARGYEQYF
cdr3_nt: TGCAGTGCTAGAGCCAGGGGCTACGAGCAGTACTTC

cdr3_length: 10
clone_size: once
v_call: TRBV10-3
j_call: TRBJ2-2
d_call: .
cdr3_aa: CAISGGELFF
cdr3_nt: TGTGCCATCAGTGGTGGGGAGCTGTTTTTT

cdr3_length: 16
clone_size: .
v_call: TRBV4-2
j_call: TRBJ2-1
d_call: TRBD2
cdr3_aa: CASSQEPTSGYNEQFF
cdr3_nt: TGTGCCAGCAGCCAAGAACCGACTAGCGGTTACAATGAGCAGTTCTTC

cdr3_length: 15
clone_size: .
v_call: TRBV7-6
j_call: TRBJ1-2
d_call: TRBD1
cdr3_aa: CASSLQPGQIYGYTF
cdr3_nt: TGTGCCAGCAGCTTGCAACCGGGACAGATCTATGGCTACACCTTC

cdr3_length: 13
clone_size: .
v_call: TRBV24-1
j_call: TRBJ1-2
d_call: .
cdr3_aa: CATSDSTGYGYTF
cdr3_nt: TGTGCCACCAGTGATTCCACAGGCTATGGCTACACCTTC

cdr3_length: 13
clone_size: few
v_call: TRBV5-5
j_call: TRBJ1-4
d_call: TRBD1
cdr3_aa: CASSLDRVGKLFF
cdr3_nt: TGTGCCAGCAGTCTGGACAGGGTAGGAAAACTGTTTTTT

cdr3_length: 15
clone_size: .
v_call: TRBV28
j_call: TRBJ2-5
d_call: .
cdr3_aa: CASSERRGASETQYF
cdr3_nt: TGTGCCAGCAGTGAACGCCGGGGGGCCTCGGAGACCCAGTACTTC

cdr3_length: 18
clone_size: .
v_call: TRBV7-8
j_call: TRBJ2-2
d_call: TRBD2
cdr3_aa: CASSLVAGGRFGIGELFF
cdr3_nt: TGTGCCAGCAGCTTAGTAGCGGGGGGGCGATTCGGAATCGGGGAGCTGTTTTTT

cdr3_length: 14
clone_size: few
v_call: TRBV6-2/TRBV6-3
j_call: TRBJ2-7
d_call: .
cdr3_aa: CASSFEGRFNEQYF
cdr3_nt: TGTGCCAGCAGTTTTGAGGGGCGATTTAACGAGCAGTACTTC